The 28 T cell receptor beta chains reported below all come from one sample, sequenced in a study of T cells in localized non-small cell lung cancer. Libraries were prepared by immunoSEQ multiplex PCR; TCRdb keeps only in-frame clonotypes and omits some of them. This table has about 79,000 clones, around nine tenths appearing once. The sequenced sample was peripheral blood, obtained before any cancer treatment. The receptors come from a woman aged 40 to 75 with stage I squamous cell lung carcinoma.

The chain uses TRBV11-2 and TRBJ1-2; unclear D gene. V lost 0 bases, J lost 7 bases, and 9 bases lay in between. The CDR3 length is 13 residues. Germline CDR1 reads SGHAT; CDR2 reads FQNNGV. The DNA for the CDR3 is TGTGCCAGCAGCTTAGATGGAGCGGCTGGCTACACCTTC. Translating gives CASSLDGAAGYTF.

V and J are TRBV7-9 and TRBJ1-4; TRBD1 agrees at 9 bases. Germline-derived CDR1 and CDR2 are SEHNR and FQNEAQ (reference sequence). Trimming at V came to 1 base and at J to 10 bases, leaving 7 bases not matched to a gene. CDR3 length equals 15 residues. The CDR3 region is CASSLDRGPSGKLFF. CDR3 bases: TGTGCCAGCAGCTTAGACAGGGGGCCCTCGGGAAAACTGTTTTTT. Full variable domain (remainder filled in from reference TRBV7-9 and TRBJ1-4): DTGVSQNPRHKITKRGQNVTFRCDPISEHNRLYWYRQTLGQGPEFLTYFQNEAQLEKSRLLSDRFSAERPKGSFSTLEIQRTEQGDSAMYLCASSLDRGPSGKLFFGSGTQLSVL.

This clone was detected only a few times. The chain employs TRBV6-1 and TRBJ1-2; D uncertain. This CDR3 contains 13 residues. CDR1 is MNHNS and CDR2 is SASEGT in the germline V gene. Trimming removed 5 bases at V and 1 base at J, with 8 bases between. The CDR3, as DNA: TGTGCCAGCAGTCAGGAAAATAACTATGGCTACACCTTC. Its protein is CASSQENNYGYTF.

This rearrangement joins TRBV4-2 to TRBJ1-5; D gene unclear. The germline V gene encodes CDR1 LGHNA and CDR2 YNFKEQ. There are 15 residues in the CDR3. Trimming shortened V by 0 bases and J by 7 bases, and 13 bases separated the two germline ends. The CDR3 spells CASSQDITVLQPQHF. DNA for the CDR3: TGTGCCAGCAGCCAAGATATCACAGTTTTACAGCCCCAGCATTTT.

This clone came up once. V gene TRBV30 combines with J gene TRBJ2-7; D possibly corresponds to TRBD2 (7 bases). Germline values: CDR1 GTSNPN, CDR2 SVGIG (reference sequence). The CDR3 has 14 amino acids. With 2 bases removed from V and 0 bases from J, the gap between germline ends came to 11 bases. Written as DNA, the CDR3 is TGTGCCTGGAGTTACGGGGGGCCCTCCTACGAGCAGTACTTC. Its translation: CAWSYGGPSYEQYF.

The V and J genes are TRBV2 and TRBJ2-1, with D unclear. Germline CDR1 is SNHLY and CDR2 is FYNNEI. The CDR3 runs 13 residues. Trimming pared 7 bases from V and 8 bases from J, leaving 15 bases between. The CDR3 DNA sequence: TGTGCCAGCACCGGACCCACGAGCGATGAGCAGTTCTTC. Protein sequence: CASTGPTSDEQFF.

The J gene is TRBJ1-2, the V gene TRBV4-2; 7 bases agree with TRBD1. The CDR3 runs to 14 residues. V dropped 4 bases and J dropped 6; count of bases not matched to a gene: 8. The germline V gene encodes CDR1 LGHNA and CDR2 YNFKEQ. The CDR3 nucleotides read TGTGCCAGCAGCCCTTCGGGACAGTACCATGGCTACACCTTC. Its translation: CASSPSGQYHGYTF.

This clone is a singleton in its sample. The chain links TRBV15 to TRBJ1-6; D is undetermined. CDR1 is LNHNV and CDR2 is YYDKDF in the germline V gene (reference sequence). There are 14 residues in the CDR3. Trimming took off 3 bases at V and 8 bases at J, with 11 bases between the two ends. The CDR3 DNA sequence: TGTGCCACCAGCAGGGATTACGGAGATTCACCCCTCCACTTT. This sequence encodes CATSRDYGDSPLHF.

The V call is TRBV14, the J call TRBJ2-1, with TRBD1 identical over 12 bases. J gave up 3 bases and V 4 bases, and 10 bases lay outside the gene matches. CDR1 is SGHDN and CDR2 is FVKESK in the germline V gene. CDR3 length: 18 amino acids. For the CDR3, the DNA is TGTGCCAGCAGCCCGGGACAGGGGGCTGGGGTTTTCTACAATGAGCAGTTCTTC. Encoded protein: CASSPGQGAGVFYNEQFF.

This clone is a singleton in its sample. This sequence joins TRBV15 and TRBJ1-1, with 7 bases identical to TRBD1. Germline values: CDR1 LNHNV, CDR2 YYDKDF (reference sequence). V was clipped by 3 bases and J by 1 base; unmatched bases: 11. The CDR3 has 17 residues. The CDR3 sequence is CATSSSNQRQGNTEAFF. DNA for the CDR3: TGTGCCACCAGCAGCTCCAACCAGAGACAGGGGAACACTGAAGCTTTCTTT. The entire variable domain, with the rest obtained from reference TRBV15 and TRBJ1-1, is as follows: DAMVIQNPRYQVTQFGKPVTLSCSQTLNHNVMYWYQQKSSQAPKLLFHYYDKDFNNEADTPDNFQSRRPNTSFCFLDIRSPGLGDTAMYLCATSSSNQRQGNTEAFFGQGTRLTVV.

The chain links TRBV6-5 to TRBJ1-2, with a tentative D call TRBD1 (5 bases). From germline, CDR1 is MNHEY and CDR2 SVGAGI. The CDR3 has 14 amino acids. Deletions cut 4 bases from V and 5 bases from J, with 14 bases between. Here the CDR3 reads CASSWGGEAYGYTF. In DNA, the CDR3 is TGTGCCAGCAGTTGGGGGGGAGAGGCTTATGGCTACACCTTC.

This chain uses TRBV5-1 with TRBJ2-7; maybe TRBD1 (5 bases). V dropped 0 bases and J dropped 3 bases, with 7 bases sitting between them. Germline V gene lookup returns CDR1 SGHRS and CDR2 YFSETQ. CDR3 length equals 13 residues. The CDR3 DNA sequence: TGCGCCAGCAGCTTGGCCGGACACTACGAGCAGTACTTC. Its translation: CASSLAGHYEQYF.

The J gene is TRBJ2-1, the V gene TRBV4-2, with TRBD2 identical over 7 bases. Germline values: CDR1 LGHNA, CDR2 YNFKEQ. J gave up 10 bases and V 3 bases, and 12 bases lay outside the gene matches. CDR3 length: 15 amino acids. CDR3 coding DNA: TGTGCCAGCAGCCAGCACCCGCCCGCGGGGGAGGAGCAGTTCTTC. Its protein product is CASSQHPPAGEEQFF.

The CDR3 DNA reads TGTGCCAGCAGCTTAGCGGGGGCGAGCTCCTACGAGCAGTACTTC. This sequence encodes CASSLAGASSYEQYF. The V call is TRBV7-2, the J call TRBJ2-7; a weak D match, TRBD1 (6 bases). There are 15 residues in the CDR3. Germline CDR1 reads SGHTA; CDR2 reads FQGNSA. Trimming stripped 0 bases from V and 0 bases from J, with 9 bases between.

The rearrangement uses TRBV9 and TRBJ2-5, with a possible D match to TRBD2 (6 bases). Germline CDR1 reads SGDLS; CDR2 reads YYNGEE. Trimming took 4 bases from V and 0 from J, leaving 13 bases between them. The CDR3 is 15 amino acids. This chain's CDR3 is CASSPGSGYQETQYF. The CDR3 coding sequence is TGTGCCAGCAGCCCCGGTAGCGGATACCAAGAGACCCAGTACTTC.

The table lists this clone with a few counts. The same CDR3 arises from other DNA sequences in this sample as well. The genes are TRBV11-1 and TRBJ2-7; 7 nucleotides agree with TRBD1. V dropped 5 bases and J dropped 3; count of bases not matched to a gene: 7. In germline, CDR1 is SGHAT, CDR2 FQDESV (reference sequence). The CDR3 consists of 14 residues. The CDR3: CASSPRTGNYEQYF. The CDR3 region has the DNA TGTGCCAGCAGCCCTCGGACAGGAAACTACGAGCAGTACTTC. The whole variable domain, filled in from reference TRBV11-1 and TRBJ2-7, reads EAEVAQSPRYKITEKSQAVAFWCDPISGHATLYWYRQILGQGPELLVQFQDESVVDDSQLPKDRFSAERLKGVDSTLKIQPAELGDSAMYLCASSPRTGNYEQYFGPGTRLTVT.

The CDR3: CARITGTSGTDTQYF. The CDR3, as DNA: TGTGCCAGGATCACCGGGACTAGCGGCACAGATACGCAGTATTTT. V usage is TRBV2 and J usage is TRBJ2-3; 10 nucleotides match TRBD2. The CDR3 spans 15 residues. Germline lookup yields CDR1 SNHLY and CDR2 FYNNEI. V lost 9 bases to trimming and J lost 1 base; unmatched junction nucleotides: 7. Variable domain in full (rest from reference TRBV2 and TRBJ2-3): EPEVTQTPSHQVTQMGQEVILRCVPISNHLYFYWYRQILGQKVEFLVSFYNNEISEKSEIFDDQFSVERPDGSNFTLKIRSTKLEDSAMYFCARITGTSGTDTQYFGPGTRLTVL.

CDR3 loop: CASTYGARSYEQYF. CDR3 sequence (DNA): TGTGCCAGCACCTACGGGGCACGATCCTACGAGCAGTACTTC. This sequence joins TRBV7-8 and TRBJ2-7, with D possibly being TRBD1 or TRBD2 (5 bases each). This CDR3 contains 14 residues. Trimming pared 7 bases from V and 1 base from J, leaving 14 bases between. Germline V gene lookup returns CDR1 SGHVS and CDR2 FQNEAQ.

The chain is built from TRBV7-6 and TRBJ1-5; TRBD1 is a possible D gene (5 bases). This CDR3 has 16 residues. The V end was cut by 0 bases, the J end by 7 bases, with 16 bases between. The germline CDR1 and CDR2 sequences are SGHVS and FNYEAQ. CDR3 sequence (DNA): TGTGCCAGCAGCTTAGCTCGAGGGGAGCCGGGGCAGCCCCAGCATTTT. Its protein product is CASSLARGEPGQPQHF.

The chain recombines TRBV18 with TRBJ1-5; TRBD1 might be the D (6 bases). V was pared by 6 bases and J by 2 bases, with 11 bases between. CDR1 is KGHSH, CDR2 LQKENI, per germline. The CDR3 totals 14 residues. The CDR3 loop is CASSPNRGNQPQHF. The CDR3 DNA reads TGTGCCAGCTCCCCTAACAGGGGCAATCAGCCCCAGCATTTT.

This chain links TRBV6-5 with TRBJ2-4; D gene ambiguous. Trimming stripped 0 bases from V and 1 base from J, with 10 bases between. CDR1 MNHEY and CDR2 SVGAGI come from the germline V gene. The CDR3 length is 16 residues. The CDR3 sequence is CASSYSKSGAKNIQYF. CDR3 nucleotide sequence: TGTGCCAGCAGTTACTCGAAATCTGGGGCCAAAAACATTCAGTACTTC.

The chain uses TRBV5-1 and TRBJ1-5, with a tentative D call TRBD1 (6 bases). The CDR3 length is 15 residues. Trimming removed 2 bases at V and 2 bases at J, with 11 bases between. CDR1 SGHRS and CDR2 YFSETQ come from the germline V gene. CDR3 sequence: CASSLGTIGNQPQHF. The CDR3 DNA reads as TGCGCCAGCAGCTTAGGGACAATAGGCAATCAGCCCCAGCATTTT. Looking up the rest from reference TRBV5-1 and TRBJ1-5 gives the full variable domain: KAGVTQTPRYLIKTRGQQVTLSCSPISGHRSVSWYQQTPGQGLQFLFEYFSETQRNKGNFPGRFSGRQFSNSRSEMNVSTLELGDSALYLCASSLGTIGNQPQHFGDGTRLSIL.

V and J are TRBV5-5 and TRBJ2-7; D unresolved. The length of the CDR3 is 14 residues. Germline lookup yields CDR1 SGHKS and CDR2 YYEKEE (reference sequence). Trimming took off 1 base at V and 3 bases at J, with 11 bases between the two ends. This chain's CDR3 is CASSLLLGIYEQYF. As DNA, the CDR3 is TGTGCCAGCAGCTTGTTGCTAGGGATCTACGAGCAGTACTTC.

The J gene is TRBJ2-2, the V gene TRBV30; TRBD1 matches at 7 bases. Trimming took 0 bases from V and 5 from J; bases not matched to a gene: 9. This CDR3 region has 16 residues. Looked up from germline, CDR1 is GTSNPN and CDR2 is SVGIG (reference sequence). The chain's CDR3 is CAWSVGQGVRTGELFF. The DNA for the CDR3 is TGTGCCTGGAGTGTAGGGCAGGGGGTTCGGACCGGGGAGCTGTTTTTT.

V gene TRBV29-1 combines with J gene TRBJ2-1, with a tentative D call TRBD2 (6 bases). Germline CDR1 is SQVTM and CDR2 is ANQGSEA. The V gene lost 3 bases and the J gene lost 0 bases, with 6 bases spanning the gap. This CDR3 spans 13 amino acids. CDR3 sequence reads: CSVEGGSYNEQFF. CDR3 in DNA: TGCAGCGTTGAGGGGGGCTCCTACAATGAGCAGTTCTTC.

The chain is built from TRBV9 and TRBJ1-4; no definite D call. CDR1 SGDLS and CDR2 YYNGEE come from the germline V gene. The CDR3 covers 16 residues. The germline V and J ends were trimmed by 0 bases and 0 bases, with 9 bases remaining between them. Here the CDR3 DNA reads TGTGCCAGCAGCGTAGGCTCAAGGGCAACTAATGAAAAACTGTTTTTT. Protein sequence: CASSVGSRATNEKLFF. The full variable domain, rest sourced from reference TRBV9 and TRBJ1-4, is DSGVTQTPKHLITATGQRVTLRCSPRSGDLSVYWYQQSLDQGLQFLIQYYNGEERAKGNILERFSAQQFPDLHSELNLSSLELGDSALYFCASSVGSRATNEKLFFGSGTQLSVL.

The chain employs TRBV6-5 and TRBJ2-1; 8 nucleotides align to TRBD1. The germline V gene has CDR1 MNHEY and CDR2 SVGAGI. With 6 bases clipped from V and 10 bases from J, the junction kept 11 bases outside the gene matches. The CDR3 length is 14 residues. The CDR3 nucleotides read TGTGCCAGCAGACCCTTCAACAGGGGGTCGGAGCAGTTCTTC. Protein product: CASRPFNRGSEQFF.

The V call is TRBV2, the J call TRBJ1-1; 11 nucleotides align to TRBD1. Germline V gene data show CDR1 as SNHLY and CDR2 as FYNNEI. This CDR3 has 15 amino acids. V lost 6 bases, J lost 1 base, and 4 bases stayed unmatched. CDR3: CASRDRGPTNTEAFF. CDR3 in DNA: TGTGCCAGCAGGGACAGGGGGCCGACGAACACTGAAGCTTTCTTT.